The 16 T cell receptor beta chains presented below share a single source sample, sequenced in a study of OX40 agonist ivuxolimab in advanced cancers. Using immunoSEQ multiplex PCR, the repertoire was profiled, and TCRdb retains in-frame clones only, with some absent. The sample comprises more than 50,000 clones, more than 75% of which are singletons, and 2.6% rests with the top ten. Sequences were derived from CD4+ or CD8+ T cells sorted from blood, sampled in a trial of the OX40 agonist ivuxolimab. Receptors originate from an adult with an advanced solid tumor such as melanoma, head and neck, liver or kidney cancer.

This chain connects TRBV6-5 to TRBJ2-5, with D perhaps TRBD1 (6 bases). Germline CDR1 reads MNHEY; CDR2 reads SVGAGI. The CDR3 sequence is 15 residues long. V lost 5 bases to trimming and J lost 5 bases, with 18 bases between them. In DNA, the CDR3 is TGTGCCAGCAGTCCACCTCAGGGGTCCATGGAGACCCAGTACTTC. Its protein is CASSPPQGSMETQYF.

CDR3: CASSLDSLYGYTF. CDR3 DNA: TGTGCCAGCAGCTTGGACAGCCTCTATGGCTACACCTTC. The rearrangement links TRBV5-4 to TRBJ1-2; unclear D gene. The V gene lost 0 bases and the J gene lost 4 bases, with 7 bases spanning the gap. Germline CDR1 is SGHNT and CDR2 is YYREEE (reference sequence). This CDR3 is built from 13 residues.

The genes are TRBV6-1 and TRBJ1-1; D may be TRBD1 (5 bases). CDR1 is MNHNS and CDR2 is SASEGT in the germline V gene. Trimming stripped 1 base from V and 2 bases from J, with 11 bases between. The CDR3 length is 15 residues. The CDR3 is CASSEGWGINTEAFF. CDR3 DNA sequence: TGTGCCAGCAGTGAAGGATGGGGGATAAACACTGAAGCTTTCTTT.

This chain joins TRBV25-1 and TRBJ1-4; D is uncertain. The germline V gene encodes CDR1 MGHDK and CDR2 SYGVNS. With 3 bases removed from V and 0 bases from J, the gap between germline ends came to 5 bases. The CDR3 loop spans 14 amino acids. The CDR3 DNA sequence: TGTGCCAGCAGTGACCCGGCAACTAATGAAAAACTGTTTTTT. This sequence encodes CASSDPATNEKLFF.

V usage is TRBV30 and J usage is TRBJ1-6, with TRBD1 identical over 12 bases. CDR1 is GTSNPN, CDR2 SVGIG, per germline (reference sequence). The CDR3 is 16 amino acids. This CDR3 is CASGQGADLDNSPLHF. The DNA for the CDR3 is TGTGCGTCGGGACAGGGGGCGGATCTGGATAATTCACCCCTCCACTTT.

This chain uses TRBV7-2 with TRBJ2-7, with D perhaps TRBD1 (5 bases). CDR3 length equals 15 residues. Germline V gene data show CDR1 as SGHTA and CDR2 as FQGNSA. V was shortened by 1 base and J by 2 bases, with 12 bases between the two germline ends. Here the CDR3 reads CASSLGGTSPYEQYF. Here the CDR3 DNA reads TGTGCCAGCAGCTTAGGGGGCACCAGTCCCTACGAGCAGTACTTC.

This chain links TRBV27 with TRBJ2-2, with 8 bases fitting TRBD2. This CDR3 comprises 15 residues. CDR1 MNHEY and CDR2 SMNVEV come from the germline V gene (reference sequence). Trimming took 7 bases from V and 5 from J; bases not matched to a gene: 9. CDR3 region: CASTYRGGQTGELFF. The DNA of the CDR3 is TGTGCCAGCACGTACCGGGGGGGCCAAACCGGGGAGCTGTTTTTT.

CDR3 protein: CASSPRETYNEQFF. As DNA, the CDR3 is TGTGCCAGCAGCCCCAGGGAAACCTACAATGAGCAGTTCTTC. The rearrangement joins TRBV7-9 to TRBJ2-1; tentative D call: TRBD1 (5 bases). CDR1 is SEHNR, CDR2 FQNEAQ, per germline (reference sequence). This CDR3 is built from 14 residues. V lost 5 bases and J lost 2, with 10 bases in between.

This clone was counted only a few times. In nucleotides, the CDR3 is TGTGCCAGCAGTGTGGACAGGGGGAACACTGAAGCTTTCTTT. It yields the protein CASSVDRGNTEAFF. V and J are TRBV2 and TRBJ1-1, with TRBD1 matching over 9 bases. The CDR3 loop spans 14 amino acids. V trimming: 4 bases; J trimming: 1 base; junction bases outside the gene matches: 1. Germline lookup yields CDR1 SNHLY and CDR2 FYNNEI.

CDR3 DNA: TGTGCCAGCTCACCGGCAGGCGACAACTATGGCTACACCTTC. It yields the protein CASSPAGDNYGYTF. V usage is TRBV18 and J usage is TRBJ1-2; D is unresolved. The CDR3 runs 14 residues. CDR1 and CDR2 (germline): KGHSH, LQKENI. V was shortened by 3 bases and J by 2 bases, with 10 bases between the two germline ends. The full variable domain, rest sourced from reference TRBV18 and TRBJ1-2, is NAGVMQNPRHLVRRRGQEARLRCSPMKGHSHVYWYRQLPEEGLKFMVYLQKENIIDESGMPKERFSAEFPKEGPSILRIQQVVRGDSAAYFCASSPAGDNYGYTFGSGTRLTVV.

The rearrangement links TRBV4-1 to TRBJ1-3; D is undetermined. The ends were cut back, 3 bases at V and 4 bases at J, with 13 bases in the middle. The CDR3 spans 15 residues. Germline CDR1 is MGHRA and CDR2 is YSYEKL. CDR3 amino acids: CASSHLSRWGNTIYF. The CDR3 bases are TGCGCCAGCAGCCATCTAAGTAGGTGGGGAAACACCATATATTTT.

This chain joins TRBV2 and TRBJ2-3, with D unclear. V was pared by 0 bases and J by 1 base, with 8 bases between. The CDR3 contains 15 residues. Germline lookup yields CDR1 SNHLY and CDR2 FYNNEI. CDR3 region: CASSEAPAGTDTQYF. Here the CDR3 DNA reads TGTGCCAGCAGTGAAGCCCCTGCGGGCACAGATACGCAGTATTTT.

V gene TRBV5-1 combines with J gene TRBJ2-4; D may correspond to TRBD1 or TRBD2 (5 bases each). CDR1 and CDR2 from the germline V gene are SGHRS and YFSETQ. The CDR3 is 15 residues long. Trimming left V 1 base short and J 8 bases short, with 16 bases between. CDR3 bases: TGCGCCAGCAGCTTGTGGTCCGGGCTGGGGGACATTCAGTACTTC. Amino acids: CASSLWSGLGDIQYF.

A single count supports this clone. CDR3 region: CASSQALRTGPSSYNEQFF. The CDR3 DNA reads TGCGCCAGCAGTCAAGCCCTCCGGACAGGTCCCAGCTCCTACAATGAGCAGTTCTTC. The chain employs TRBV23-1 and TRBJ2-1; 7 bases are a match to TRBD1. TRBV23-1 is classed as an ORF, of uncertain function. This CDR3 has 19 amino acids. V lost 2 bases to trimming and J lost 0 bases; unmatched junction nucleotides: 13.

The chain's CDR3 is CASSLDGRNYEQYF. DNA for the CDR3: TGTGCCAGCAGCTTAGACGGCAGAAACTACGAGCAGTACTTC. The chain recombines TRBV11-3 with TRBJ2-7, with unresolved D. V lost 0 bases and J lost 3, with 9 bases in between. This CDR3 has 14 amino acids. Germline V gene sequence: CDR1 SGHNT, CDR2 YENEEA.

The chain uses TRBV27 and TRBJ2-3; 7 bases align to TRBD2. The CDR3 sequence is 17 residues long. Per germline, CDR1 MNHEY and CDR2 SMNVEV (reference sequence). The trim removed 7 bases at V and 2 bases at J, leaving 15 bases unmatched. The CDR3 coding sequence is TGTGCCAGCAAGCGGGACGCGGGCGTCGGGTACACAGATACGCAGTATTTT. Translated: CASKRDAGVGYTDTQYF.